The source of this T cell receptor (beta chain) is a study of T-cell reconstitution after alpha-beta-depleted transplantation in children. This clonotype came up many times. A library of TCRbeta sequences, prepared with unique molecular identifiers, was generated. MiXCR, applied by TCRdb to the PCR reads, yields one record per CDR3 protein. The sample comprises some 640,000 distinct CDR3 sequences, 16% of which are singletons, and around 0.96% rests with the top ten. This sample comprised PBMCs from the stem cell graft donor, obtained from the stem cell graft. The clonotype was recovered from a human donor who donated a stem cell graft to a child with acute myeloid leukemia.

The CDR3 spells CSARESGRQGKSPLHF. The CDR3 DNA reads as TGCAGTGCTAGAGAGTCAGGAAGACAGGGAAAGTCACCCCTCCACTTT. This chain uses TRBV20-1 with TRBJ1-6; TRBD1 agrees at 7 bases. Looked up from germline, CDR1 is DFQATT and CDR2 is SNEGSKA (reference sequence). Trimming cost V 0 bases and J 10 bases; bases outside gene matches: 12. The CDR3 consists of 16 residues.